The present TCR beta chain was sequenced within a study of shared clonotypes between healthy human individuals. Germline CDR1 is SEHNR and CDR2 is FQNEAQ (reference sequence). The CDR3 is 12 residues long. V was trimmed by 6 bases and J by 0 bases, leaving 5 bases between them. Sequenced by immunoSEQ multiplex PCR; TCRdb stores in-frame clones only, minus some. The repertoire has about 2 million clones, about 95% of them found once; the top ten carry roughly 1%. The naive CD8 subset, CD45RO-negative cells positively selected for CCR7, excluded terminally differentiated effector memory CD45RA+ cells. The sequence derives from a man between 18 and 35 years old in good health. The genes are TRBV7-9 and TRBJ2-5; the D is unclear. Sequenced material: naive CD8+ T cells sorted from blood. CDR3 region: CASRPYQETQYF. The CDR3 DNA is TGTGCCAGCAGACCTTACCAAGAGACCCAGTACTTC.